The clone carrying this TCR beta chain was counted between two and nine times. Its matching antigen is unknown. The sample comes from a study of beta chain features in type 1 diabetes. For the study at large: What patients shared with healthy donors was a similar profile of age, gender and cell yields. The study, taken as a whole, reports: Whatever favoring of shorter templates PCR might show would apply equally to patients and controls.

CD45RO/CCR7/CD25/CD127/CD95/CD27 separated CD4+ naive, central memory, regulatory and stem cell-like memory cells by sorting. What was sequenced were expressed TCRB transcripts, since all of the isolated RNA had been reverse transcribed. The protocol was immunoSEQ multiplex PCR, while the TCRdb copy is restricted to in-frame clones and leaves out a portion. The sample comprises some 900,000 clones, roughly 16% of which are singletons, and 0.02% to 0.025% rests with the top ten. Trimming pared 3 bases from V and 4 bases from J, leaving 9 bases between. This CDR3 is built from 13 residues. CDR1 and CDR2 from the germline V gene are MDHEN and SYDVKM.

The source material was naive CD4+ T cells from blood. This chain connects TRBV28 to TRBJ1-2, with a possible D match to TRBD1 (5 bases). This TCR was sampled from a woman aged 18-29 years in good health. This CDR3 is CASSFGAGYGYTF. CDR3 bases: TGTGCCAGCAGTTTTGGGGCGGGCTATGGCTACACCTTC.